This is a list of T cell receptor beta chains from one sample in a study of shared clonotypes between healthy human individuals. Data came from immunoSEQ multiplex PCR; TCRdb stores just in-frame clones and leaves some out. The sample shows fewer than 3 million clones, around 93% of them seen only once. The sequencing input was naive CD4+ T cells from PBMCs. The receptor source for this set is a young man in good health. Some clones in this sample may be carry-over from other donors' samples. Each CDR3 is given with its conserved first and last residue. Each record gives: CDR3 length, D gene, V gene, CDR3 protein. The D gene is left open where the match is weak.

CDR3 length: 15; D gene: -; V gene: TRBV6-5; CDR3 protein: CASSLQTQGWETQYF
CDR3 length: 15; D gene: TRBD1; V gene: TRBV6-6; CDR3 protein: CASSPRLTGGETQYF
CDR3 length: 15; D gene: TRBD1; V gene: TRBV7-2; CDR3 protein: CASSRRLGQPYGYTF
CDR3 length: 14; D gene: -; V gene: TRBV11-3; CDR3 protein: CASSLGRGGQPQHF
CDR3 length: 12; D gene: -; V gene: TRBV28; CDR3 protein: CASSGTYNEQFF
CDR3 length: 13; D gene: -; V gene: TRBV18; CDR3 protein: CASSPPGIEKLFF
CDR3 length: 13; D gene: TRBD1; V gene: TRBV29-1; CDR3 protein: CSVGVTGFSGYTF
CDR3 length: 14; D gene: TRBD2; V gene: TRBV11-2; CDR3 protein: CASSLGLAGDTQYF
CDR3 length: 13; D gene: -; V gene: TRBV11-1; CDR3 protein: CASSFKGDTEAFF
CDR3 length: 13; D gene: -; V gene: TRBV5-1; CDR3 protein: CASSVPVSRTQYF
CDR3 length: 15; D gene: -; V gene: TRBV6-1; CDR3 protein: CASSGPGGSNQPQHF
CDR3 length: 14; D gene: -; V gene: TRBV29-1; CDR3 protein: CSVETGSVQDTQYF
CDR3 length: 13; D gene: TRBD1; V gene: TRBV18; CDR3 protein: CASSSGQNQPQHF
CDR3 length: 14; D gene: -; V gene: TRBV18; CDR3 protein: CASSPSVNSYEQYF
CDR3 length: 19; D gene: TRBD1; V gene: TRBV4-2; CDR3 protein: CASSKLKGTEATMNTEAFF
CDR3 length: 19; D gene: -; V gene: TRBV15; CDR3 protein: CATSRSVTTWGSGNQPQHF
CDR3 length: 15; D gene: TRBD2; V gene: TRBV28; CDR3 protein: CASSFRDYPKETQYF
CDR3 length: 15; D gene: TRBD2; V gene: TRBV28; CDR3 protein: CASSRPFGRAYEQYF
CDR3 length: 16; D gene: TRBD2; V gene: TRBV7-9; CDR3 protein: CASSLWMREGLDEQFF
CDR3 length: 16; D gene: -; V gene: TRBV5-6; CDR3 protein: CASSLLAAGSYNEQFF